The 32 T cell receptor beta chains below were found in one sample sequenced in a study of T cell responses to AZD1222 COVID-19 vaccine. The table came from immunoSEQ multiplex PCR; TCRdb's copy has only in-frame clones and leaves some out. This table has 95,000 to 150,000 clones, 75% to 90% appearing once. Sequencing used peripheral blood, obtained 28 days after the second AZD1222 dose. Source of these receptors: an adult who received the AZD1222 COVID-19 vaccine.

J is TRBJ1-6 and V is TRBV19, with D unresolved. Trimming shortened V by 1 base and J by 3 bases, and 4 bases separated the two germline ends. The CDR3 totals 14 residues. CDR1 is LNHDA and CDR2 is SQIVND in the germline V gene (reference sequence). The CDR3 protein is CASSIVGYNSPLHF. In DNA, the CDR3 is TGTGCCAGTAGTATAGTCGGCTATAATTCACCCCTCCACTTT.

The rearrangement uses TRBV19 and TRBJ1-5; no clear D gene. Germline V gene sequence: CDR1 LNHDA, CDR2 SQIVND (reference sequence). The V gene lost 6 bases and the J gene lost 0 bases, with 9 bases spanning the gap. CDR3 length: 14 amino acids. The CDR3 region has the DNA TGTGCCAGTAGCCTATATTATAGCAATCAGCCCCAGCATTTT. It codes for CASSLYYSNQPQHF.

The chain has TRBV6-5 and TRBJ1-2; 8 bases fit TRBD1. The CDR3 has 11 amino acids. In germline, CDR1 is MNHEY, CDR2 SVGAGI. Trimming took 4 bases from V and 10 from J; bases not matched to a gene: 2. The DNA for the CDR3 is TGTGCCAGCAGTTCGACAGGGGACTACACCTTC. It translates to CASSSTGDYTF.

The chain uses TRBV12-3 or TRBV12-4 and TRBJ1-2, with D perhaps matching TRBD1 (6 bases). Trimming left V 8 bases short and J 6 bases short, with 16 bases between. The CDR3 sequence is 13 residues long. In DNA form, the CDR3 reads TGTGCCAGCCGGCAGGGGCCAGGGCATGGCTACACCTTC. As protein: CASRQGPGHGYTF.

The chain is built from TRBV4-1 and TRBJ2-7, with 8 bases that match TRBD2. Germline trimming cut 1 base from V and 1 base from J; bases unmatched to any gene: 9. The CDR3 consists of 17 residues. Germline V gene sequence: CDR1 MGHRA, CDR2 YSYEKL. The CDR3 sequence: CASSQGFPKRGSYEQYF. For the CDR3, the DNA is TGCGCCAGCAGCCAAGGGTTCCCCAAGCGGGGGTCCTACGAGCAGTACTTC.

This chain uses TRBV5-4 with TRBJ1-2; TRBD1 is a possible D gene (6 bases). The V gene lost 3 bases and the J gene lost 1 base, with 16 bases spanning the gap. The CDR3 covers 16 residues. Germline lookup yields CDR1 SGHNT and CDR2 YYREEE (reference sequence). The CDR3 region has the DNA TGTGCCAGCAGCTCTGAACGGGGGGCCCGTAACTATGGCTACACCTTC. It codes for CASSSERGARNYGYTF.

The rearrangement links TRBV5-3 to TRBJ1-4; 7 bases are shared with TRBD1. TRBV5-3 is an ORF, with its function uncertain. The CDR3 runs 18 residues. Trimming cost V 2 bases and J 7 bases; bases outside gene matches: 17. Written as DNA, the CDR3 is TGTGCCAGAAGCTTCCGCTTCGATAGAAGACAGGGAGGTGAAAAACTGTTTTTT. It translates to CARSFRFDRRQGGEKLFF.

The chain uses TRBV6-5 and TRBJ2-5; 7 bases are shared with TRBD2. J was trimmed by 2 bases and V by 5 bases; bases with no gene match: 5. Germline V gene sequence: CDR1 MNHEY, CDR2 SVGAGI. The CDR3 runs 14 residues. The CDR3 DNA reads as TGTGCCAGCAGTAGACTAGCCGCGCAAGAGACCCAGTACTTC. Protein sequence: CASSRLAAQETQYF.

The chain recombines TRBV2 with TRBJ2-1; 13 positions match TRBD2. CDR3 length: 16 residues. V dropped 7 bases and J dropped 4; count of bases not matched to a gene: 7. Germline V gene lookup returns CDR1 SNHLY and CDR2 FYNNEI. The CDR3 coding sequence is TGTGCCAGCATACCCGGGACTAGCGGGGTGTACAATGAGCAGTTCTTC. Translating gives CASIPGTSGVYNEQFF.

The gene calls are TRBV28 and TRBJ2-7; D call uncertain. Germline V gene sequence: CDR1 MDHEN, CDR2 SYDVKM. This CDR3 is 13 amino acids long. Trimming removed 2 bases at V and 5 bases at J, with 10 bases between. CDR3 coding DNA: TGTGCCAGCAGTTTACCCGCGCAGCACGAGCAGTACTTC. Protein sequence: CASSLPAQHEQYF.

V and J are TRBV9 and TRBJ1-4, with 9 bases lining up with TRBD1. The CDR3 consists of 14 residues. V lost 3 bases and J lost 6; bases outside the gene matches: 3. Per the germline V gene, CDR1 is SGDLS and CDR2 is YYNGEE. In nucleotides, the CDR3 is TGTGCCAGCAGCGGGGGGACAGGGTATGAAAAACTGTTTTTT. It is translated as CASSGGTGYEKLFF.

This chain links TRBV9 with TRBJ1-2; a weak D match, TRBD1 (5 bases). This CDR3 has 13 amino acids. The germline V gene encodes CDR1 SGDLS and CDR2 YYNGEE. V was cut by 5 bases and J by 4 bases, with 12 bases left in between. The CDR3 sequence: CASRSREAYGYTF. CDR3 DNA sequence: TGTGCCAGCAGAAGCAGGGAGGCCTATGGCTACACCTTC.

The CDR3 protein is CASSYRPDTQYF. Here the CDR3 DNA reads TGTGCCAGCAGTTACAGGCCAGATACGCAGTATTTT. The chain carries TRBV6-6 and TRBJ2-3; D remains unclear. The ends were cut back, 2 bases at V and 4 bases at J, with 4 bases in the middle. CDR1 MNHNY and CDR2 SVGAGI come from the germline V gene (reference sequence). The CDR3 loop spans 12 amino acids.

The chain carries TRBV28 and TRBJ1-2, with D maybe TRBD1 (5 bases). The length of the CDR3 is 14 residues. Germline V gene sequence: CDR1 MDHEN, CDR2 SYDVKM. The germline V and J ends were trimmed by 8 bases and 6 bases, with 19 bases remaining between them. CDR3 DNA sequence: TGTGCCAGCGTTAAAGGGGATTTCCAGCATGGCTACACCTTC. As protein: CASVKGDFQHGYTF.

The chain joins TRBV5-8 to TRBJ1-6; D ambiguous. Trimming cost V 4 bases and J 0 bases, with 11 bases left between them. Germline lookup yields CDR1 SGHTS and CDR2 YDEGEE. The CDR3 totals 16 residues. The CDR3 region is CASSLKRNSYNSPLHF. The CDR3, as DNA: TGTGCCAGCAGCCTTAAACGGAACTCCTATAATTCACCCCTCCACTTT.

V is TRBV2 and J is TRBJ2-7, with D maybe TRBD2 (5 bases). Germline V lookup: CDR1 SNHLY, CDR2 FYNNEI. CDR3 size: 13 residues. The V end lost 4 bases, the J end lost 7 bases, and 14 bases lay between the germline ends. This CDR3 reads CASSGLATGEQYF. CDR3 in DNA: TGTGCCAGCAGTGGCTTGGCCACGGGGGAGCAGTACTTC. The full variable domain, rest sourced from reference TRBV2 and TRBJ2-7, is EPEVTQTPSHQVTQMGQEVILRCVPISNHLYFYWYRQILGQKVEFLVSFYNNEISEKSEIFDDQFSVERPDGSNFTLKIRSTKLEDSAMYFCASSGLATGEQYFGPGTRLTVT.

The J gene is TRBJ2-5, the V gene TRBV5-4; no clear D. CDR1 SGHNT and CDR2 YYREEE come from the germline V gene (reference sequence). Deletions cut 5 bases from V and 1 base from J, with 18 bases between. The CDR3 loop spans 16 amino acids. This CDR3 is CASRREAGSLQETQYF. CDR3 in DNA: TGTGCCAGCAGACGTGAGGCCGGTTCCCTCCAAGAGACCCAGTACTTC. The full variable domain, with the rest looked up from reference TRBV5-4 and TRBJ2-5, is ETGVTQSPTHLIKTRGQQVTLRCSSQSGHNTVSWYQQALGQGPQFIFQYYREEENGRGNFPPRFSGLQFPNYSSELNVNALELDDSALYLCASRREAGSLQETQYFGPGTRLLVL.

The rearrangement uses TRBV7-2 and TRBJ1-1; no definite D call. This CDR3 comprises 14 residues. Germline V gene sequence: CDR1 SGHTA, CDR2 FQGNSA. V lost 3 bases and J 1 base, leaving 9 bases between the germline ends. CDR3 loop: CASSFAGRNTEAFF. The CDR3 DNA reads as TGTGCCAGCAGCTTCGCTGGGCGGAACACTGAAGCTTTCTTT. The variable domain in full, completed from reference TRBV7-2 and TRBJ1-1, reads GAGVSQSPSNKVTEKGKDVELRCDPISGHTALYWYRQSLGQGLEFLIYFQGNSAPDKSGLPSDRFSAERTGGSVSTLTIQRTQQEDSAVYLCASSFAGRNTEAFFGQGTRLTVV.

The V and J genes are TRBV19 and TRBJ2-7; unclear D gene. V was trimmed by 4 bases and J by 2 bases, leaving 9 bases between them. Germline V gives CDR1 LNHDA, CDR2 SQIVND (reference sequence). The CDR3 length is 13 residues. The CDR3 region is CASSRAVAYEQYF. DNA of the CDR3: TGTGCCAGTAGTAGGGCAGTCGCCTACGAGCAGTACTTC. Full variable domain (remainder filled in from reference TRBV19 and TRBJ2-7): DGGITQSPKYLFRKEGQNVTLSCEQNLNHDAMYWYRQDPGQGLRLIYYSQIVNDFQKGDIAEGYSVSREKKESFPLTVTSAQKNPTAFYLCASSRAVAYEQYFGPGTRLTVT.

V usage is TRBV4-1 and J usage is TRBJ2-5, with D possibly being TRBD2 (5 bases). This CDR3 contains 14 residues. Germline V gene lookup returns CDR1 MGHRA and CDR2 YSYEKL. Trimming pared 3 bases from V and 2 bases from J, leaving 10 bases between. The CDR3 here is CASSHRAVQETQYF. The CDR3 DNA is TGCGCCAGCAGCCACAGAGCGGTACAAGAGACCCAGTACTTC.

The V and J genes are TRBV7-2 and TRBJ1-2; D is unresolved. With 1 base removed from V and 4 bases from J, the gap between germline ends came to 13 bases. The CDR3 is 15 residues long. CDR1 is SGHTA and CDR2 is FQGNSA in the germline V gene. The CDR3, as DNA: TGTGCCAGCAGCTTAGAGATGCAGGCGACCTATGGCTACACCTTC. The encoded protein is CASSLEMQATYGYTF. Full variable domain (missing parts from reference TRBV7-2 and TRBJ1-2): GAGVSQSPSNKVTEKGKDVELRCDPISGHTALYWYRQSLGQGLEFLIYFQGNSAPDKSGLPSDRFSAERTGGSVSTLTIQRTQQEDSAVYLCASSLEMQATYGYTFGSGTRLTVV.

The rearrangement links TRBV12-3 or TRBV12-4 to TRBJ2-1; possible D gene TRBD1, 5 bases. There are 13 residues in the CDR3. Deletions cut 2 bases from V and 9 bases from J, with 11 bases between. The CDR3 sequence is CASSLFGATEQFF. In DNA, the CDR3 is TGTGCCAGCAGTTTATTTGGGGCGACTGAGCAGTTCTTC.

The chain links TRBV11-2 to TRBJ2-2, with D uncertain. The CDR3 extends over 14 amino acids. CDR1 and CDR2 from the germline V gene are SGHAT and FQNNGV. Between the trimmed V and J ends, which lost 1 base and 1 base, there was a span of 4 bases. The CDR3 DNA reads TGTGCCAGCAGCTTAGGGGGGAACACCGGGGAGCTGTTTTTT. This translates into CASSLGGNTGELFF.

The chain has TRBV5-4 and TRBJ1-1; 7 nucleotides agree with TRBD1. CDR1 SGHNT and CDR2 YYREEE come from the germline V gene (reference sequence). This CDR3 spans 14 amino acids. With 3 bases clipped from V and 1 base from J, the junction kept 3 bases outside the gene matches. CDR3 sequence: CASSSGQRNTEAFF. The DNA for the CDR3 is TGTGCCAGCAGCTCGGGACAGAGGAACACTGAAGCTTTCTTT.

V gene TRBV24-1 combines with J gene TRBJ1-2, with TRBD1 matching 7 bases. The CDR3 totals 15 residues. Germline V gives CDR1 KGHDR, CDR2 SFDVKD. V was pared by 4 bases and J by 6 bases, with 10 bases of the junction left unmatched. The CDR3 here is CATSEPRQGRDGYTF. DNA for the CDR3: TGTGCCACCAGTGAGCCACGACAGGGTAGGGATGGCTACACCTTC.

V is TRBV7-2 and J is TRBJ1-6; D perhaps matches TRBD1 (6 bases). The germline V gene encodes CDR1 SGHTA and CDR2 FQGNSA. CDR3 length equals 15 residues. V was trimmed by 6 bases and J by 6 bases, leaving 15 bases between them. The CDR3 reads CASRPPGQPNSPLHF. The CDR3 bases are TGTGCCAGCAGACCCCCGGGACAACCTAATTCACCCCTCCACTTT. The full variable domain, its missing parts supplied by reference TRBV7-2 and TRBJ1-6, is GAGVSQSPSNKVTEKGKDVELRCDPISGHTALYWYRQSLGQGLEFLIYFQGNSAPDKSGLPSDRFSAERTGGSVSTLTIQRTQQEDSAVYLCASRPPGQPNSPLHFGNGTRLTVT.

The chain recombines TRBV19 with TRBJ2-4; D not certain. Germline V CDR1 and CDR2: LNHDA, SQIVND (reference sequence). Deletions cut 5 bases from V and 13 bases from J, with 15 bases between. This CDR3 comprises 12 residues. CDR3 residues: CASSLPGVPQYF. In DNA, the CDR3 is TGTGCCAGTAGTCTCCCAGGAGTCCCCCAGTACTTC.

This clone was seen a few times. This sequence joins TRBV4-1 and TRBJ1-1; no clear D. The germline gives CDR1 MGHRA, CDR2 YSYEKL. This CDR3 is built from 14 residues. The V gene lost 2 bases and the J gene lost 1 base, with 8 bases spanning the gap. DNA of the CDR3: TGCGCCAGCAGCCAATCGGCAGGGAACACTGAAGCTTTCTTT. The encoded protein is CASSQSAGNTEAFF.

The V gene is TRBV20-1, the J gene TRBJ1-2; D gene ambiguous. Trimming removed 5 bases from V and 4 bases from J, with 8 bases in between. The CDR3 spans 11 residues. Germline CDR1 DFQATT, CDR2 SNEGSKA (reference sequence). The chain's CDR3 is CSARPVYGYTF. In DNA, the CDR3 is TGCAGTGCTCGTCCTGTCTATGGCTACACCTTC.

The chain joins TRBV7-6 to TRBJ2-3, with D perhaps being TRBD1 or TRBD2 (5 bases each). Deletions cut 5 bases from V and 2 bases from J, with 8 bases between. Germline V CDR1 and CDR2: SGHVS, FNYEAQ. The length of the CDR3 is 13 residues. The CDR3 DNA follows: TGTGCCAGCAGCCCTGGGACCACAGATACGCAGTATTTT. This sequence encodes CASSPGTTDTQYF.

V is TRBV18 and J is TRBJ1-2, with D possibly TRBD1 on 5 matching bases. This CDR3 has 14 amino acids. Germline V gene data show CDR1 as KGHSH and CDR2 as LQKENI. V was cut by 2 bases and J by 5 bases, with 12 bases left in between. CDR3 bases: TGTGCCAGCTCACCAGGGGCCCAGGGATATGGCTACACCTTC. Residues: CASSPGAQGYGYTF.

The chain combines TRBV19 with TRBJ2-3; 13 nucleotides line up with TRBD2. V lost 4 bases to trimming and J lost 2 bases; unmatched junction nucleotides: 3. Germline V lookup: CDR1 LNHDA, CDR2 SQIVND (reference sequence). CDR3 length: 16 amino acids. The CDR3 region has the DNA TGTGCCAGTAGTACGACTAGCGGGGGGACCACAGATACGCAGTATTTT. Its protein is CASSTTSGGTTDTQYF.